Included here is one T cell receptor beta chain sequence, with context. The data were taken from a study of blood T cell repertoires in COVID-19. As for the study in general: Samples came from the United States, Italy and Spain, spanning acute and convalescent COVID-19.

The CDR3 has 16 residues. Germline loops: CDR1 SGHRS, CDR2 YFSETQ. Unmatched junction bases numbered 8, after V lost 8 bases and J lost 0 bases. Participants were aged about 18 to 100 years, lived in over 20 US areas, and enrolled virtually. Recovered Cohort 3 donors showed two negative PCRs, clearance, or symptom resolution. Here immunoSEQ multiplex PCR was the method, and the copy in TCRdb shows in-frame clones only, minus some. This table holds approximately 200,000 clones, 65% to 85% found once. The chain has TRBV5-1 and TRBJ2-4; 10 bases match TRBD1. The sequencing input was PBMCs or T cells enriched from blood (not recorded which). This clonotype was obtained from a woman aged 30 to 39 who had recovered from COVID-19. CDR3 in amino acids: CARPGQGWGAKNIQYF. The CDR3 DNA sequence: TGCGCCAGGCCGGGACAGGGGTGGGGAGCCAAAAACATTCAGTACTTC.